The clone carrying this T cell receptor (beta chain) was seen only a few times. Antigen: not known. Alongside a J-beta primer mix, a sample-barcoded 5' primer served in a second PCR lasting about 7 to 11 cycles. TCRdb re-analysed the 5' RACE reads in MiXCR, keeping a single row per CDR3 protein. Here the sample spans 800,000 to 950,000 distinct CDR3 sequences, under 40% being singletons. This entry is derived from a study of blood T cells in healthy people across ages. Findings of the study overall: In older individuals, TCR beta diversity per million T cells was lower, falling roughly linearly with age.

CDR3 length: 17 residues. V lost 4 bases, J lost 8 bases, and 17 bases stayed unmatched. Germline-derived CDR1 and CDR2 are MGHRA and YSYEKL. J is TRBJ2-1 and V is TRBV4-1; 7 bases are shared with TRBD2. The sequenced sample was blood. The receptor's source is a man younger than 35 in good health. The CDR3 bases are TGCGCCAGCAGCCCGAGTGTAGAGCGGGGACTGTGGGATGAGCAGTTCTTC. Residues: CASSPSVERGLWDEQFF.